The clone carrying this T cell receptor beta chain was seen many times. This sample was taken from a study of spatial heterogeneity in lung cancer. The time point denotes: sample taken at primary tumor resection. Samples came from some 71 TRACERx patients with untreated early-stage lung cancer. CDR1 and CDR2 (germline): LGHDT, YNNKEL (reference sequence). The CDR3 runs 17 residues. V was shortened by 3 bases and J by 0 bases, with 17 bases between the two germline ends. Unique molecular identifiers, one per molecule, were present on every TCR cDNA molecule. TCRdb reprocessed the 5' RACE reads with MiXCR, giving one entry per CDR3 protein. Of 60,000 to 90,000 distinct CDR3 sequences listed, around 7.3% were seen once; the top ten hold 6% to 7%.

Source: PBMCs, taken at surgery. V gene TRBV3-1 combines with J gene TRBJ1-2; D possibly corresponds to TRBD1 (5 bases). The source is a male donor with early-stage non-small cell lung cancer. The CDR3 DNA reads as TGTGCCAGCAGCCAGTTTTCTACGGGACTTACTAACTATGGCTACACCTTC. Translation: CASSQFSTGLTNYGYTF.